The 11 T cell receptor beta chains below come from one sample, sequenced in a study of blood T cells in healthy people across ages. The authors ran a second PCR of about 7 to 12 cycles using a sample-barcoded 5' primer and a J-beta primer mix. TCRdb re-called the 5' RACE reads with MiXCR, one entry per CDR3 protein. This sample has approximately 810,000 distinct CDR3 sequences, with around 30% found just once. The sequenced sample was blood. The receptors stem from a woman of 80 years or more in good health.

This clonotype was counted only a few times. The genes are TRBV5-4 and TRBJ2-6, with 8 bases matching TRBD1. Losses at the gene ends were 4 bases for V and 2 bases for J; bases not matched to a gene: 5. Germline CDR1 SGHNT, CDR2 YYREEE (reference sequence). The CDR3 spans 16 residues. The CDR3 region has the DNA TGTGCCAGCAGCCTACAGACAGGGGCTGGGGCCAACGTCCTGACTTTC. Protein: CASSLQTGAGANVLTF.

At least ten counts were recorded for this clonotype. The rearrangement uses TRBV7-2 and TRBJ1-2; no clear D. V lost 2 bases, J lost 6 bases, and 7 bases lay in between. CDR3 length: 12 residues. Germline values: CDR1 SGHTA, CDR2 FQGNSA. CDR3 in DNA: TGTGCCAGCAGCTTATTGGCGAATGGCTACACCTTC. This gives the protein CASSLLANGYTF.

The chain recombines TRBV27 with TRBJ2-2, with D tentatively TRBD2 (6 bases). The V end lost 7 bases, the J end lost 5 bases, and 14 bases lay between the germline ends. There are 14 residues in the CDR3. Germline values: CDR1 MNHEY, CDR2 SMNVEV (reference sequence). The CDR3 sequence is CASKGKLATGELFF. CDR3 in DNA: TGTGCCAGCAAGGGGAAACTAGCTACCGGGGAGCTGTTTTTT.

This clonotype was picked up many times. CDR3 in DNA: TGTGCCAGCAGCTTGGGGTGGAGGGGACAGGGGGCGGACGAGCAGTACTTC. It codes for CASSLGWRGQGADEQYF. This chain connects TRBV5-5 to TRBJ2-7; 12 bases align to TRBD1. With 0 bases clipped from V and 5 bases from J, the junction kept 9 bases outside the gene matches. The CDR3 is made up of 17 amino acids. CDR1 is SGHKS, CDR2 YYEKEE, per germline (reference sequence).

Remarks on this clonotype: A much larger clone differs by one base, so this may be a read error. The chain recombines TRBV5-6 with TRBJ2-7; perhaps D is TRBD1 or TRBD2 (5 bases each). Germline V gene data show CDR1 as SGHDT and CDR2 as YYEEEE. The CDR3 contains 15 residues. V was cut by 3 bases and J by 5 bases, with 18 bases left in between. The CDR3 reads CASSSTGTWAHEQYF. CDR3 bases: TGTGCCAGCAGCTCTACCGGGACGTGGGCCCACGAGCAGTACTTC. Full variable domain (missing parts from reference TRBV5-6 and TRBJ2-7): DAGVTQSPTHLIKTRGQQVTLRCSPKSGHDTVSWYQQALGQGPQFIFQYYEEEERQRGNFPDRFSGHQFPNYSSELNVNALLLGDSALYLCASSSTGTWAHEQYFGPGTRLTVT.

The sample holds a few counts of this clonotype. The rearrangement links TRBV7-2 to TRBJ2-1, with 8 positions matching TRBD2. This CDR3 has 14 amino acids. Losses at the gene ends were 4 bases for V and 9 bases for J; bases not matched to a gene: 8. Germline values: CDR1 SGHTA, CDR2 FQGNSA. In DNA, the CDR3 is TGTACCAGCAGCTCGACTAGCGTACGGGGTGAGCAGTTCTTC. The encoded protein is CTSSSTSVRGEQFF. The variable domain in full, with the rest retrieved from reference TRBV7-2 and TRBJ2-1, is GAGVSQSPSNKVTEKGKDVELRCDPISGHTALYWYRQSLGQGLEFLIYFQGNSAPDKSGLPSDRFSAERTGGSVSTLTIQRTQQEDSAVYLCTSSSTSVRGEQFFGPGTRLTVL.

At least ten counts were recorded for this clonotype. This rearrangement joins TRBV6-5 to TRBJ1-2; 9 bases are shared with TRBD1. The J segment lost 1 base and the V segment lost 5 bases, leaving 8 bases of the junction unmatched. The germline CDR1 and CDR2 sequences are MNHEY and SVGAGI. This CDR3 has 16 amino acids. CDR3 loop: CASSPWTGDYNYGYTF. The DNA of the CDR3 is TGTGCCAGCAGTCCCTGGACAGGGGATTATAACTATGGCTACACCTTC.

The table lists this clonotype with a few counts. The chain couples TRBV2 to TRBJ2-2, with a possible D match to TRBD1 (6 bases). There are 14 residues in the CDR3. V was trimmed by 8 bases and J by 3 bases, leaving 13 bases between them. Germline V lookup: CDR1 SNHLY, CDR2 FYNNEI. CDR3 sequence (DNA): TGTGCCAGCTCACCAGGACAGTACACCGGGGAGCTGTTTTTT. Its protein is CASSPGQYTGELFF.

This clonotype occurred many times. The gene calls are TRBV7-2 and TRBJ2-7; no reliable D call. The V gene lost 6 bases and the J gene lost 3 bases, with 12 bases spanning the gap. This CDR3 has 13 amino acids. Looked up from germline, CDR1 is SGHTA and CDR2 is FQGNSA. The CDR3 nucleotides are TGTGCCAGCAGTTCGGACGGAGACTACGAGCAGTACTTC. Its translation is CASSSDGDYEQYF.

This clonotype was seen many times. The gene calls are TRBV7-2 and TRBJ2-7; D is undetermined. The ends were cut back, 1 base at V and 3 bases at J, with 10 bases in the middle. The CDR3 has 14 residues. CDR1 SGHTA and CDR2 FQGNSA come from the germline V gene. CDR3 residues: CASSLVEGRYEQYF. The CDR3 coding sequence is TGTGCCAGCAGCTTAGTAGAAGGGCGCTACGAGCAGTACTTC.

Concerning this clonotype itself: This could be a read error, since a much larger clone is one nucleotide away. This chain joins TRBV9 and TRBJ2-5; D may be TRBD1 (6 bases). Per germline, CDR1 SGDLS and CDR2 YYNGEE. The CDR3 extends over 14 amino acids. CDR3 in DNA: TGTGCCAGCAGCCCCACAGGGAACCAAGAGCCCCAGTACTTC. This codes for CASSPTGNQEPQYF. Variable domain in full (rest from reference TRBV9 and TRBJ2-5): DSGVTQTPKHLITATGQRVTLRCSPRSGDLSVYWYQQSLDQGLQFLIQYYNGEERAKGNILERFSAQQFPDLHSELNLSSLELGDSALYFCASSPTGNQEPQYFGPGTRLLVL.